The TCR beta chain under discussion was sequenced for a study of T cells in Graves' hyperthyroidism and ophthalmopathy. What was amplified from RNA transcripts were TCR beta CDR3 regions. HTBI primers were used for first-round RT-PCR of the TCR CDR3. TCRdb analysed the multiplex PCR reads with MiXCR anew, one entry per CDR3 protein. Here the sample spans around 660,000 distinct CDR3 sequences, just under 45% being singletons. CDR3 length: 16 residues. From germline, CDR1 is SGHRS and CDR2 YFSETQ. Trimming removed 4 bases from V and 7 bases from J, with 18 bases in between. Overall study results and limits: A median approximately 6.5 months before onset, the model predicted ophthalmopathy. Ophthalmopathy was told apart from stable hyperthyroidism by a 13 V-J model.

Comment on this clonotype: What it recognizes is unknown.

The gene calls are TRBV5-1 and TRBJ1-6, with D tentatively TRBD1 (5 bases). The receptor was derived from an adult man with Graves' disease, either hyperthyroidism or ophthalmopathy (not recorded which). The sequenced sample consisted of peripheral blood or thyroid tissue (not recorded which). This CDR3 is CASSPARVQYNSPLHF. The CDR3 DNA is TGCGCCAGCAGCCCCGCCAGGGTTCAATACAATTCACCCCTCCACTTT.